What follows are 30 T cell receptor beta chains derived from one specimen sequenced in a study of shared clonotypes between healthy human individuals. Some clones are missing from TCRdb's copy, which holds only in-frame ones; the method was immunoSEQ multiplex PCR. The repertoire includes about 2.4 million clones, 93% of them detected once, and 0.36% sits in the top ten. Sequencing input: naive CD4+ T cells from PBMCs. As to subset: CD45RA+ positively selected. Source of these receptors: a man younger than 35 in good health. Some clones in this sample may be carry-over from other donors' samples.

The chain links TRBV11-3 to TRBJ2-2; 9 bases are a match to TRBD2. V shed 3 bases, J shed 6 bases, and the junction held 5 bases outside the gene matches. Germline lookup yields CDR1 SGHNT and CDR2 YENEEA. This CDR3 region has 15 residues. CDR3 DNA: TGTGCCAGCAGCTTTAGCGGGAGATTTCCCGGGGAGCTGTTTTTT. Amino acids: CASSFSGRFPGELFF.

This clone is a singleton in its sample. V is TRBV2 and J is TRBJ1-2; no definite D call. Trimming removed 7 bases at V and 4 bases at J, with 10 bases between. The CDR3 runs to 12 residues. Germline CDR1 SNHLY, CDR2 FYNNEI. The CDR3 sequence: CASNEGPYGYTF. The CDR3 DNA sequence: TGTGCCAGCAATGAGGGCCCCTATGGCTACACCTTC.

The V and J genes are TRBV28 and TRBJ2-4, with TRBD2 as a possible D gene (7 bases). The germline V gene encodes CDR1 MDHEN and CDR2 SYDVKM. Trimming stripped 9 bases from V and 5 bases from J, with 14 bases between. The CDR3 runs 13 residues. In nucleotides, the CDR3 is TGTGCCAGTACCCCGGGGGGCGAAAACATTCAGTACTTC. Protein product: CASTPGGENIQYF.

The V call is TRBV6-4, the J call TRBJ2-2; no clear D. Germline V gene data show CDR1 as MRHNA and CDR2 as SNTAGT. The CDR3 sequence is 14 residues long. V lost 5 bases and J 2 bases, leaving 9 bases between the germline ends. CDR3 sequence reads: CASSPDLNTGELFF. CDR3 sequence (DNA): TGTGCCAGCAGTCCGGACCTTAACACCGGGGAGCTGTTTTTT.

The genes are TRBV7-2 and TRBJ2-7; D possibly corresponds to TRBD1 (6 bases). Germline CDR1 is SGHTA and CDR2 is FQGNSA. V lost 5 bases and J lost 2, with 13 bases in between. This CDR3 has 14 amino acids. CDR3 protein: CASSPRTAAYEQYF. The CDR3 DNA sequence: TGTGCCAGCAGCCCCAGGACAGCCGCCTACGAGCAGTACTTC.

CDR3 sequence reads: CATSRALDTGELFF. The CDR3 coding sequence is TGTGCCACCAGCAGAGCTCTGGACACCGGGGAGCTGTTTTTT. The gene calls are TRBV15 and TRBJ2-2, with D hard to call. The CDR3 spans 14 residues. The V end lost 1 base, the J end lost 3 bases, and 6 bases lay between the germline ends. The germline gives CDR1 LNHNV, CDR2 YYDKDF (reference sequence).

The chain couples TRBV9 to TRBJ2-1; D may be TRBD2 (5 bases). The CDR3 extends over 16 amino acids. Per germline, CDR1 SGDLS and CDR2 YYNGEE. V was clipped by 4 bases and J by 0 bases, with 14 bases between them. CDR3 DNA: TGTGCCAGCAGCCGGGAAGTCGCAAGCTCCTACAATGAGCAGTTCTTC. This sequence encodes CASSREVASSYNEQFF. Full variable domain (rest looked up from reference TRBV9 and TRBJ2-1): DSGVTQTPKHLITATGQRVTLRCSPRSGDLSVYWYQQSLDQGLQFLIQYYNGEERAKGNILERFSAQQFPDLHSELNLSSLELGDSALYFCASSREVASSYNEQFFGPGTRLTVL.

J is TRBJ2-7 and V is TRBV6-1; tentatively, D is TRBD2 (6 bases). Between the trimmed V and J ends, which lost 1 base and 8 bases, there was a span of 15 bases. Germline lookup yields CDR1 MNHNS and CDR2 SASEGT. This CDR3 is built from 14 residues. CDR3: CASSEGGDQVKQYF. The CDR3 coding sequence is TGTGCCAGCAGTGAAGGGGGGGACCAGGTCAAGCAGTACTTC.

A note on this clone: The identical CDR3 is also encoded by other nucleotide sequences in the sample. As DNA, the CDR3 is TGTGCCACCAGCAGAGAGGCGGGCTCGGATACGCAGTATTTT. Protein product: CATSREAGSDTQYF. The chain employs TRBV15 and TRBJ2-3; TRBD2 might be the D (5 bases). The length of the CDR3 is 14 residues. Trimming pared 0 bases from V and 6 bases from J, leaving 10 bases between. Germline V gene sequence: CDR1 LNHNV, CDR2 YYDKDF (reference sequence).

The V call is TRBV28, the J call TRBJ2-1; 10 bases are shared with TRBD2. Germline V lookup: CDR1 MDHEN, CDR2 SYDVKM. The CDR3 length is 15 residues. J was trimmed by 2 bases and V by 6 bases; bases with no gene match: 4. The CDR3 DNA sequence: TGTGCCAGCAGCACTAGCGGGATACCCTACAATGAGCAGTTCTTC. This translates into CASSTSGIPYNEQFF.

CDR3 region: CASSLLRGPVYGYTF. In DNA, the CDR3 is TGCGCCAGCAGTCTCCTCAGGGGGCCGGTCTATGGCTACACCTTC. This chain connects TRBV23-1 to TRBJ1-2; 8 nucleotides agree with TRBD1. TRBV23-1 is placed among ORFs of uncertain function. This CDR3 is 15 amino acids long. With V trimmed by 4 bases and J by 4 bases, 8 bases remained unmatched.

The chain carries TRBV7-6 and TRBJ1-5, with D perhaps TRBD1 (5 bases). Trimming pared 5 bases from V and 5 bases from J, leaving 7 bases between. This CDR3 is 12 amino acids long. CDR1 SGHVS and CDR2 FNYEAQ come from the germline V gene. CDR3 protein: CASSIGDQPQHF. CDR3 bases: TGTGCCAGCAGCATAGGGGATCAGCCCCAGCATTTT.

This rearrangement joins TRBV19 to TRBJ1-1; D perhaps matches TRBD1 (6 bases). The CDR3 has 14 amino acids. Germline V gives CDR1 LNHDA, CDR2 SQIVND (reference sequence). V gave up 4 bases and J gave up 5 bases, with 14 bases separating them. CDR3 loop: CASSRGGVLTEAFF. The CDR3 DNA is TGTGCCAGTAGTAGGGGGGGCGTGTTGACTGAAGCTTTCTTT.

Of note for this clone: Other DNA variants within this sample encode the same CDR3. CDR3 in amino acids: CASSVGGTGTYEQYF. The DNA of the CDR3 is TGTGCCAGCAGCGTAGGGGGGACTGGAACCTACGAGCAGTACTTC. The chain joins TRBV9 to TRBJ2-7; perhaps TRBD2 as D (6 bases). The germline V gene has CDR1 SGDLS and CDR2 YYNGEE. This CDR3 spans 15 amino acids. The V end lost 0 bases, the J end lost 2 bases, and 12 bases lay between the germline ends.

The V call is TRBV6-5, the J call TRBJ2-7; D is possibly TRBD2 (6 bases). This CDR3 spans 14 amino acids. V shed 2 bases and J shed 3 bases, with 11 bases lying between them. CDR1 is MNHEY and CDR2 is SVGAGI in the germline V gene. The CDR3 coding sequence is TGTGCCAGCAGTTACCAGGGAGGCCGCTACGAGCAGTACTTC. Its protein is CASSYQGGRYEQYF.

This chain joins TRBV18 and TRBJ2-2; D unresolved. Between the trimmed V and J ends, which lost 1 base and 5 bases, there was a span of 14 bases. The germline V gene has CDR1 KGHSH and CDR2 LQKENI. The CDR3 is 16 residues long. The CDR3 nucleotides are TGTGCCAGCTCACCACTAGTCTCAGGAATGACCGGGGAGCTGTTTTTT. Amino acid sequence: CASSPLVSGMTGELFF. Full variable domain (outside the CDR3, taken from reference TRBV18 and TRBJ2-2): NAGVMQNPRHLVRRRGQEARLRCSPMKGHSHVYWYRQLPEEGLKFMVYLQKENIIDESGMPKERFSAEFPKEGPSILRIQQVVRGDSAAYFCASSPLVSGMTGELFFGEGSRLTVL.

V usage is TRBV7-9 and J usage is TRBJ2-3, with no clear D. The CDR3 is 15 amino acids. Germline lookup yields CDR1 SEHNR and CDR2 FQNEAQ (reference sequence). V was shortened by 2 bases and J by 0 bases, with 9 bases between the two germline ends. The CDR3 spells CASSLIGSSTDTQYF. The DNA for the CDR3 is TGTGCCAGCAGCTTAATAGGGTCAAGCACAGATACGCAGTATTTT.

V gene TRBV28 combines with J gene TRBJ1-5; TRBD1 matches 12 bases. This CDR3 region has 17 residues. CDR1 is MDHEN, CDR2 SYDVKM, per germline. Trimming removed 6 bases from V and 5 bases from J; junction bases left unmatched: 11. The CDR3 region is CASRFTSGTGGDQPQHF. In nucleotides, the CDR3 is TGTGCCAGCAGATTTACCTCCGGGACAGGGGGCGATCAGCCCCAGCATTTT.

This clone was detected once. The CDR3 sequence is CAWRTGPGAQYF. The CDR3 region has the DNA TGTGCCTGGAGGACGGGGCCGGGGGCCCAGTACTTC. The chain employs TRBV30 and TRBJ2-5; a possible D gene is TRBD2 (6 bases). Per the germline V gene, CDR1 is GTSNPN and CDR2 is SVGIG (reference sequence). This CDR3 is built from 12 residues. V was trimmed by 3 bases and J by 9 bases, leaving 14 bases between them.

V and J are TRBV7-6 and TRBJ2-3; 9 nucleotides align to TRBD2. J was trimmed by 1 base and V by 4 bases; bases with no gene match: 3. The CDR3 spans 15 residues. Germline CDR1 reads SGHVS; CDR2 reads FNYEAQ. The CDR3 DNA sequence: TGTGCCAGCAGCTCCTGGACTAGCGGCACAGATACGCAGTATTTT. As protein: CASSSWTSGTDTQYF.

The V gene is TRBV5-1, the J gene TRBJ2-7; weak D call: TRBD1 (5 bases). Trimming stripped 2 bases from V and 2 bases from J, with 14 bases between. CDR3 size: 15 residues. Germline V lookup: CDR1 SGHRS, CDR2 YFSETQ. CDR3 in DNA: TGCGCCAGCAGCTTTGACAGCCCCTCCACCTACGAGCAGTACTTC. Translating gives CASSFDSPSTYEQYF.

J is TRBJ2-7 and V is TRBV28; the match to TRBD2 covers 7 bases. This CDR3 is 13 amino acids long. V was clipped by 5 bases and J by 6 bases; unmatched bases: 7. The V gene's germline CDR1 is MDHEN and CDR2 SYDVKM. The CDR3 region is CASSPRGRAEQYF. The CDR3 DNA follows: TGTGCCAGCAGTCCCCGGGGGAGGGCCGAGCAGTACTTC. The full variable domain, in which reference TRBV28 and TRBJ2-7 provide the parts outside the CDR3, is DVKVTQSSRYLVKRTGEKVFLECVQDMDHENMFWYRQDPGLGLRLIYFSYDVKMKEKGDIPEGYSVSREKKERFSLILESASTNQTSMYLCASSPRGRAEQYFGPGTRLTVT.

The V and J genes are TRBV2 and TRBJ2-5; D unresolved. The CDR3 covers 13 residues. Germline CDR1 reads SNHLY; CDR2 reads FYNNEI. Trimming took 5 bases from V and 3 from J, leaving 10 bases between them. Here the CDR3 DNA reads TGTGCCAGCAGTCTCAACCTCAAAGAGACCCAGTACTTC. It codes for CASSLNLKETQYF.

The chain employs TRBV19 and TRBJ2-5; unclear D gene. CDR1 and CDR2 (germline): LNHDA, SQIVND (reference sequence). CDR3 length: 13 amino acids. Trimming removed 3 bases at V and 2 bases at J, with 7 bases between. In DNA, the CDR3 is TGTGCCAGTAGTATGGTGGGGCAAGAGACCCAGTACTTC. Its translation is CASSMVGQETQYF.

V gene TRBV10-3 combines with J gene TRBJ2-7; 9 nucleotides align to TRBD2. CDR1 and CDR2 from the germline V gene are ENHRY and SYGVKD. J lost 3 bases, V lost 3 bases, and 6 bases had no gene match. The CDR3 runs to 15 residues. Here the CDR3 DNA reads TGTGCCATCAGTGACTCTAGCGGGACCCTCTACGAGCAGTACTTC. Its protein is CAISDSSGTLYEQYF.

The CDR3 DNA reads as TGCAGCGTTGTCCTCCCCACCCGGGGTACTTATGGCTACACCTTC. It encodes CSVVLPTRGTYGYTF. The chain uses TRBV29-1 and TRBJ1-2; D not resolved. CDR1 and CDR2 (germline): SQVTM, ANQGSEA. The CDR3 has 15 amino acids. V lost 4 bases to trimming and J lost 5 bases, with 20 bases between them.

The CDR3 DNA sequence: TGTGCCTGGAGTGAGGTCCCGGTGAGCTATGGCTACACCTTC. Its translation: CAWSEVPVSYGYTF. V is TRBV30 and J is TRBJ1-2; D call uncertain. Germline CDR1 reads GTSNPN; CDR2 reads SVGIG (reference sequence). This CDR3 contains 14 residues. The V end was cut by 1 base, the J end by 4 bases, with 13 bases between.

The rearrangement uses TRBV5-1 and TRBJ2-3; D is possibly TRBD1 (6 bases). Germline loops: CDR1 SGHRS, CDR2 YFSETQ. The V gene lost 2 bases and the J gene lost 1 base, with 14 bases spanning the gap. This CDR3 region has 16 residues. CDR3 sequence: CASSLLMDRRTDTQYF. The CDR3, as DNA: TGCGCCAGCAGCTTACTGATGGACAGACGCACAGATACGCAGTATTTT.

The rearrangement uses TRBV2 and TRBJ1-5, with D perhaps matching TRBD1 (6 bases). The CDR3 runs 14 residues. Germline CDR1 is SNHLY and CDR2 is FYNNEI. Between the trimmed V and J ends, which lost 5 bases and 4 bases, there was a span of 12 bases. CDR3 amino acids: CASSLGGANQPQHF. The CDR3 DNA sequence: TGTGCCAGCAGTCTCGGGGGGGCTAATCAGCCCCAGCATTTT. The whole variable domain, remainder taken from reference TRBV2 and TRBJ1-5, is EPEVTQTPSHQVTQMGQEVILRCVPISNHLYFYWYRQILGQKVEFLVSFYNNEISEKSEIFDDQFSVERPDGSNFTLKIRSTKLEDSAMYFCASSLGGANQPQHFGDGTRLSIL.

The chain has TRBV5-6 and TRBJ2-5, with TRBD1 as a possible D gene (6 bases). Germline CDR1 SGHDT, CDR2 YYEEEE. Trimming took off 4 bases at V and 0 bases at J, with 13 bases between the two ends. The CDR3 is made up of 15 amino acids. Here the CDR3 DNA reads TGTGCCAGCAGCCCGTACAGGGCGTACCAAGAGACCCAGTACTTC. Translating gives CASSPYRAYQETQYF.